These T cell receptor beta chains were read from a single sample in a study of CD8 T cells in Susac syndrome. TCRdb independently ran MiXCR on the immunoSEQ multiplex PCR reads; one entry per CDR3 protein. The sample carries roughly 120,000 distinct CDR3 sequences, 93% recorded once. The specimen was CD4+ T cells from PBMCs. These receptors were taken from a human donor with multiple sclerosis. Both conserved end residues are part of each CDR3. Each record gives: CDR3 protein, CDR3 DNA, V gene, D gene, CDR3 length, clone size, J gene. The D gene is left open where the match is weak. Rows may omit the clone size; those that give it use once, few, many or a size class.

CDR3 protein: CASSPEGGDTRDEQFF; CDR3 DNA: TGTGCCAGCAGCCCGGAGGGGGGGGACACCAGGGATGAGCAGTTCTTC; V gene: TRBV12-3/TRBV12-4; D gene: NA; CDR3 length: 16; clone size: NA; J gene: TRBJ2-1
CDR3 protein: CASSARDRESPLHF; CDR3 DNA: TGTGCCAGCAGCGCTCGGGACAGGGAATCACCCCTCCACTTT; V gene: TRBV9; D gene: TRBD1; CDR3 length: 14; clone size: NA; J gene: TRBJ1-6
CDR3 protein: CASSTGGHEQYF; CDR3 DNA: TGCGCCAGCAGCACGGGCGGCCACGAGCAGTACTTC; V gene: TRBV5-1; D gene: NA; CDR3 length: 12; clone size: NA; J gene: TRBJ2-7
CDR3 protein: CASSVPGRNTEAFF; CDR3 DNA: TGCGCCAGCAGTGTTCCGGGGAGGAACACTGAAGCTTTCTTT; V gene: TRBV5-1; D gene: NA; CDR3 length: 14; clone size: once; J gene: TRBJ1-1
CDR3 protein: CASSPPARFTDTQYF; CDR3 DNA: TGTGCCAGCAGCCCCCCGGCTCGGTTCACAGATACGCAGTATTTT; V gene: TRBV5-4; D gene: NA; CDR3 length: 15; clone size: NA; J gene: TRBJ2-3
CDR3 protein: CASSVAMVSYNEQFF; CDR3 DNA: TGTGCCAGCAGCGTTGCGATGGTATCCTACAATGAGCAGTTCTTC; V gene: TRBV9; D gene: NA; CDR3 length: 15; clone size: NA; J gene: TRBJ2-1
CDR3 protein: CSASSSGTGHYTF; CDR3 DNA: TGCAGTGCTAGCTCCTCCGGGACAGGGCACTACACCTTC; V gene: TRBV20-1; D gene: TRBD1; CDR3 length: 13; clone size: once; J gene: TRBJ1-2
CDR3 protein: CASGRQPQETQYF; CDR3 DNA: TGTGCTAGTGGTCGACAGCCCCAAGAGACCCAGTACTTC; V gene: TRBV12-5; D gene: NA; CDR3 length: 13; clone size: once; J gene: TRBJ2-5
CDR3 protein: CASSEAPNYEQYF; CDR3 DNA: TGTGCCAGCAGCGAGGCCCCCAATTACGAGCAGTACTTC; V gene: TRBV9; D gene: NA; CDR3 length: 13; clone size: NA; J gene: TRBJ2-7
CDR3 protein: CASSLLAGKNEQFF; CDR3 DNA: TGTGCCAGCAGCTTGCTAGCGGGAAAAAATGAGCAGTTCTTC; V gene: TRBV7-9; D gene: TRBD2; CDR3 length: 14; clone size: NA; J gene: TRBJ2-1
CDR3 protein: CASGQGGGYTF; CDR3 DNA: TGTGCCAGCGGACAGGGAGGCGGCTACACCTTC; V gene: TRBV2; D gene: TRBD1; CDR3 length: 11; clone size: NA; J gene: TRBJ1-2
CDR3 protein: CASSLKGFLSNTGELFF; CDR3 DNA: TGTGCCAGCAGTTTAAAGGGTTTTTTGTCGAACACCGGGGAGCTGTTTTTT; V gene: TRBV12-3/TRBV12-4; D gene: NA; CDR3 length: 17; clone size: NA; J gene: TRBJ2-2
CDR3 protein: CASSPTGIETQYF; CDR3 DNA: TGTGCCAGCAGCCCGACAGGGATTGAGACCCAGTACTTC; V gene: TRBV11-2; D gene: TRBD1; CDR3 length: 13; clone size: NA; J gene: TRBJ2-5
CDR3 protein: CAWAQGSNQPQHF; CDR3 DNA: TGTGCCTGGGCACAGGGGAGCAATCAGCCCCAGCATTTT; V gene: TRBV30; D gene: TRBD1; CDR3 length: 13; clone size: NA; J gene: TRBJ1-5
CDR3 protein: CASSEGQGSIDTQYF; CDR3 DNA: TGCGCCAGCAGTGAGGGACAGGGGAGCATAGATACGCAGTATTTT; V gene: TRBV10-1; D gene: TRBD1; CDR3 length: 15; clone size: NA; J gene: TRBJ2-3
CDR3 protein: CAWLRDRAYNEQFF; CDR3 DNA: TGTGCCTGGCTCCGGGACCGGGCCTACAATGAGCAGTTCTTC; V gene: TRBV30; D gene: NA; CDR3 length: 14; clone size: NA; J gene: TRBJ2-1
CDR3 protein: CVTGELFF; CDR3 DNA: TGTGTCACCGGGGAGCTGTTTTTT; V gene: TRBV7-9; D gene: NA; CDR3 length: 8; clone size: NA; J gene: TRBJ2-2
CDR3 protein: CASSYNRGHIQYF; CDR3 DNA: TGTGCCAGCAGCTACAACAGGGGCCACATTCAGTACTTC; V gene: TRBV6-2/TRBV6-3; D gene: TRBD1; CDR3 length: 13; clone size: NA; J gene: TRBJ2-4
CDR3 protein: CSGDIGREAFF; CDR3 DNA: TGCAGCGGGGACATCGGGCGTGAAGCTTTCTTT; V gene: TRBV29-1; D gene: NA; CDR3 length: 11; clone size: NA; J gene: TRBJ1-1
CDR3 protein: CASSQLADTDTQYF; CDR3 DNA: TGTGCCAGCAGCCAACTAGCGGACACAGATACGCAGTATTTT; V gene: TRBV2; D gene: TRBD2; CDR3 length: 14; clone size: NA; J gene: TRBJ2-3
CDR3 protein: CASSDPDTQYF; CDR3 DNA: TGTGCCAGCAGTGACCCCGATACGCAGTATTTT; V gene: TRBV12-3/TRBV12-4; D gene: NA; CDR3 length: 11; clone size: NA; J gene: TRBJ2-3
CDR3 protein: CASSLAVTEGEQYF; CDR3 DNA: TGCGCCAGCAGCTTGGCCGTGACAGAAGGCGAGCAGTACTTC; V gene: TRBV5-1; D gene: NA; CDR3 length: 14; clone size: NA; J gene: TRBJ2-7
CDR3 protein: CASSQGSSGANVLTF; CDR3 DNA: TGTGCCAGCAGCCAGGGCAGCTCTGGGGCCAACGTCCTGACTTTC; V gene: TRBV6-2/TRBV6-3; D gene: NA; CDR3 length: 15; clone size: few; J gene: TRBJ2-6
CDR3 protein: CSARSREGLDAGEQYF; CDR3 DNA: TGCAGTGCTAGATCGAGGGAAGGGTTGGACGCTGGCGAGCAGTACTTC; V gene: TRBV20-1; D gene: NA; CDR3 length: 16; clone size: NA; J gene: TRBJ2-7
CDR3 protein: CASSSVPGQTEAFF; CDR3 DNA: TGTGCCAGCAGCTCTGTCCCTGGACAAACAGAGGCTTTCTTT; V gene: TRBV7-2; D gene: NA; CDR3 length: 14; clone size: NA; J gene: TRBJ1-1